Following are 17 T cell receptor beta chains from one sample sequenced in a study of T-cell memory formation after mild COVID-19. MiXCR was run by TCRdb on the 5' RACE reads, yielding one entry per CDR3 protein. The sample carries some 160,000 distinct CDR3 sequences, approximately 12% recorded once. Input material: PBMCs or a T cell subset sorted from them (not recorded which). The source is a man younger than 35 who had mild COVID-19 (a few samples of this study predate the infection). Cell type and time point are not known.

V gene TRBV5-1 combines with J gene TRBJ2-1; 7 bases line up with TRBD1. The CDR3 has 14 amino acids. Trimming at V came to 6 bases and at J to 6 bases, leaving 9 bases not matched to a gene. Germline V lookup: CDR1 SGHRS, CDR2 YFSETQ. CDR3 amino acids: CASMLGGAGNEQFF. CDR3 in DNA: TGCGCCAGCATGCTAGGGGGCGCGGGCAATGAGCAGTTCTTC.

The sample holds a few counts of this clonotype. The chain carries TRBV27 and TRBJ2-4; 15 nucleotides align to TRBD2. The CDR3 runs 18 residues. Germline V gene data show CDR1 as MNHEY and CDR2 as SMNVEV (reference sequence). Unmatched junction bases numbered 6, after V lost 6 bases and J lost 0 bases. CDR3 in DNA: TGTGCCAGCAGCCGGACTAGCGGGGGGGTCCTAGCCAAAAACATTCAGTACTTC. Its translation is CASSRTSGGVLAKNIQYF.

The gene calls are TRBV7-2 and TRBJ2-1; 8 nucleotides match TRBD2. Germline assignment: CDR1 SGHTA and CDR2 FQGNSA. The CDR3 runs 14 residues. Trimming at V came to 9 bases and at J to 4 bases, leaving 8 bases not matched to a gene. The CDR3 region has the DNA TGTGCCAGTACACGGGGGGGCCAATACAATGAGCAGTTCTTC. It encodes CASTRGGQYNEQFF. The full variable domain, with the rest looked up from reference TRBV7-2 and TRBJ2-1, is GAGVSQSPSNKVTEKGKDVELRCDPISGHTALYWYRQSLGQGLEFLIYFQGNSAPDKSGLPSDRFSAERTGGSVSTLTIQRTQQEDSAVYLCASTRGGQYNEQFFGPGTRLTVL.

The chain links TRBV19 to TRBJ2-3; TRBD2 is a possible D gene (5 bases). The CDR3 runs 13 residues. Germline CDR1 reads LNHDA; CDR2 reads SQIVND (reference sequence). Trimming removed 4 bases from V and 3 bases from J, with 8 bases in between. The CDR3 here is CASSNRRTDTQYF. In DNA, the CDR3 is TGTGCCAGTAGTAATAGGAGGACAGATACGCAGTATTTT.

CDR3 protein: CASSPSGGAESPLHF. In DNA, the CDR3 is TGTGCCAGCAGCCCCTCAGGAGGAGCGGAATCACCCCTCCACTTT. This sequence joins TRBV7-2 and TRBJ1-6; D call uncertain. CDR3 size: 15 residues. Germline CDR1 reads SGHTA; CDR2 reads FQGNSA. Trimming removed 5 bases at V and 10 bases at J, with 18 bases between. Complete variable domain (other parts from reference TRBV7-2 and TRBJ1-6): GAGVSQSPSNKVTEKGKDVELRCDPISGHTALYWYRQSLGQGLEFLIYFQGNSAPDKSGLPSDRFSAERTGGSVSTLTIQRTQQEDSAVYLCASSPSGGAESPLHFGNGTRLTVT.

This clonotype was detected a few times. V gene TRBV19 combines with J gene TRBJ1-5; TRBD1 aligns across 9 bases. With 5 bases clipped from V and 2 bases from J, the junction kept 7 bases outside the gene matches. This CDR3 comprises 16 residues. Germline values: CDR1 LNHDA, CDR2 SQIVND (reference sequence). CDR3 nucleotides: TGTGCCAGTAGTCCGGACAGGGGTATCGGCAATCAGCCCCAGCATTTT. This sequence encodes CASSPDRGIGNQPQHF.

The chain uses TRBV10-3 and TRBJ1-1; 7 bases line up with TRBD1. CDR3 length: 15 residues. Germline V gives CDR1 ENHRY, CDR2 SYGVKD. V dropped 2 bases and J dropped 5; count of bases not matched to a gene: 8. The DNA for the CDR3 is TGTGCCATCAGTGAGCCAGGGGGTCGGGGGACTGAAGCTTTCTTT. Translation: CAISEPGGRGTEAFF.

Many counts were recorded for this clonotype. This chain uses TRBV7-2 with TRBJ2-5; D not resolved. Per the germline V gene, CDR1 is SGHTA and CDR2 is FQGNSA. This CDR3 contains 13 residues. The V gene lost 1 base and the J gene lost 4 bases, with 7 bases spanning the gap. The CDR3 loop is CASSLGARETQYF. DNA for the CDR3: TGTGCCAGCAGCTTAGGGGCCCGAGAGACCCAGTACTTC.

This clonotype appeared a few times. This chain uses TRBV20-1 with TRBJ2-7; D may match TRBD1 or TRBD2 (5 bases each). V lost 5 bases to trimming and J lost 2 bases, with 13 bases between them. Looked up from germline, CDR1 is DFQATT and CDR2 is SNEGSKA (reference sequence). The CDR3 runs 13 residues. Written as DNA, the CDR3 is TGCAGTGCTGTCCGGGGCCCACCCTACGAGCAGTACTTC. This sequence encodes CSAVRGPPYEQYF.

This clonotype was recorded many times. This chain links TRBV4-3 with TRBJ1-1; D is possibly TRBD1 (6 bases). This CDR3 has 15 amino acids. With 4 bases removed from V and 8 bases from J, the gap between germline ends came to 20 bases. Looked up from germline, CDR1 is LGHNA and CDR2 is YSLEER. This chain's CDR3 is CASSRSWTETGEAFF. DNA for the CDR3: TGCGCCAGCAGCCGATCTTGGACAGAAACGGGGGAAGCTTTCTTT.

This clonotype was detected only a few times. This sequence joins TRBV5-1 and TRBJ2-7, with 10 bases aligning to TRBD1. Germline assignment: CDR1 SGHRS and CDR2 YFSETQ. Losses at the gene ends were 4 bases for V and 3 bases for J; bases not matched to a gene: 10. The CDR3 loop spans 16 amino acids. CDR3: CASSPRTGGDFYEQYF. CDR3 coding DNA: TGCGCCAGCAGCCCGAGGACAGGGGGGGATTTCTACGAGCAGTACTTC.

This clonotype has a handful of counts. The CDR3 sequence is CASSHREGEEKLFF. The DNA for the CDR3 is TGTGCCAGCAGCCACAGGGAGGGTGAGGAAAAACTGTTTTTT. The chain joins TRBV12-3 or TRBV12-4 to TRBJ1-4, with a tentative D call TRBD1 (6 bases). The V gene lost 6 bases and the J gene lost 8 bases, with 16 bases spanning the gap. This CDR3 has 14 residues.

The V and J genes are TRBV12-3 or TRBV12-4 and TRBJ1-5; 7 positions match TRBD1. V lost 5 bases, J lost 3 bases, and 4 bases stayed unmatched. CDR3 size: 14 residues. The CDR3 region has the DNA TGTGCCAGCAGTCGGGACAGTTCCAATCAGCCCCAGCATTTT. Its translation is CASSRDSSNQPQHF.

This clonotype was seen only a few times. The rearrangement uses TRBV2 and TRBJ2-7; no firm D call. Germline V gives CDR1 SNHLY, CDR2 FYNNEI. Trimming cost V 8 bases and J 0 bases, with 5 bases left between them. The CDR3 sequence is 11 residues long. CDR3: CASQYSYEQYF. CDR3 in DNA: TGTGCCAGCCAATACTCCTACGAGCAGTACTTC. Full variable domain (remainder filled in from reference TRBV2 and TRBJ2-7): EPEVTQTPSHQVTQMGQEVILRCVPISNHLYFYWYRQILGQKVEFLVSFYNNEISEKSEIFDDQFSVERPDGSNFTLKIRSTKLEDSAMYFCASQYSYEQYFGPGTRLTVT.

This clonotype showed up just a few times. CDR3 nucleotide sequence: TGTGCCAGCAGGGACAGGGCCAATCAGCCCCAGCATTTT. Translating gives CASRDRANQPQHF. This rearrangement joins TRBV2 to TRBJ1-5; 8 nucleotides align to TRBD1. In germline, CDR1 is SNHLY, CDR2 FYNNEI. The ends lost 6 bases at V and 3 bases at J; junction bases unmatched: 1. CDR3 length: 13 residues.

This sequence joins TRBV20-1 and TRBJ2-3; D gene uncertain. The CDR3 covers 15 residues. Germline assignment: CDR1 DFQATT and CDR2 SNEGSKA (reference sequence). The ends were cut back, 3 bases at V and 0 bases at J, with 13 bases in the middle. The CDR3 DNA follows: TGCAGTGCTAGGTCCGCGGTGACTAGCACAGATACGCAGTATTTT. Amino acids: CSARSAVTSTDTQYF.

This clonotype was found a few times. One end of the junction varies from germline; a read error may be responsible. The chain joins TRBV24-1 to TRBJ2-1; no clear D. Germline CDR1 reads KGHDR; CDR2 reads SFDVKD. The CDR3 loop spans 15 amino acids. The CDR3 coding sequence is TGTGCCACCAGTGCTTATACCTCCTCCTTCAATGAGCAGTTCTTC. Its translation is CATSAYTSSFNEQFF.